The clone carrying this T cell receptor (beta chain) was counted once. Libraries were prepared by immunoSEQ multiplex PCR; TCRdb keeps only in-frame clonotypes and omits some of them. The repertoire holds under 300,000 clones, with over 75% as singletons. This sample was included in a study of blood T cell repertoires in COVID-19. CDR3 size: 14 residues. Germline CDR1 is SGHAT and CDR2 is FQNNGV. The V and J ends lost 3 bases and 7 bases respectively, with 10 bases between them. Cohort 3 donors counted as recovered after two negative PCRs, clearance, or resolved symptoms. This TCR was sampled from a woman younger than 35 who had recovered from COVID-19. Sequencing was carried out using PBMCs or T cells enriched from blood (not recorded which). The rearrangement joins TRBV11-2 to TRBJ1-6; D uncertain. The CDR3 DNA is TGTGCCAGCAGCTTGACCGACGGGAATTCACCCCTCCACTTT. It translates to CASSLTDGNSPLHF.